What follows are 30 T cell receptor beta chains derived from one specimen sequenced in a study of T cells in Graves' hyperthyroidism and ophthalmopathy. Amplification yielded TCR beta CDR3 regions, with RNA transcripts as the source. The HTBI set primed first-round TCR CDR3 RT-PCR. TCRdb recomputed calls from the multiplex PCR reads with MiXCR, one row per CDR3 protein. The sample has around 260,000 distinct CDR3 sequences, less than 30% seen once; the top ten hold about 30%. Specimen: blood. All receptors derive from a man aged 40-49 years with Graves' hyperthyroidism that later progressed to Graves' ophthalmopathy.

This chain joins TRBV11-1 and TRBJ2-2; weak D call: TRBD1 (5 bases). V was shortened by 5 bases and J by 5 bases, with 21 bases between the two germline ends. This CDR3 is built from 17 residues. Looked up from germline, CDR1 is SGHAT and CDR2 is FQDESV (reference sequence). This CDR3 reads CASSPPVSGITTGELFF. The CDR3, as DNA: TGTGCCAGCAGCCCTCCAGTGTCAGGGATAACGACCGGGGAGCTGTTTTTT.

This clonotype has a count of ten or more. The CDR3 sequence: CATSEGPTRGYTF. The CDR3 DNA sequence: TGTGCCACCAGTGAAGGGCCCACCAGGGGCTACACCTTC. The V and J genes are TRBV24-1 and TRBJ1-2; D not resolved. Germline-derived CDR1 and CDR2 are KGHDR and SFDVKD. The CDR3 is 13 residues long. Trimming removed 4 bases at V and 8 bases at J, with 13 bases between.

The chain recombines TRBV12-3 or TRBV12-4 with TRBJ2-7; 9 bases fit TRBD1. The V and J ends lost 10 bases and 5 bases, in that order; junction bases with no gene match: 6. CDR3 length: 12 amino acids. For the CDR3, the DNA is TGTGCCACCGGACAGGGGATTAACGAGCAGTACTTC. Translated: CATGQGINEQYF.

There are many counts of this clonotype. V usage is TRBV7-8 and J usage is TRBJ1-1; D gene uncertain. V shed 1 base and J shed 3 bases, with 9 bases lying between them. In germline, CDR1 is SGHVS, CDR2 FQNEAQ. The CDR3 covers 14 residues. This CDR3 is CASSLVVPDTEAFF. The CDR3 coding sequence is TGTGCCAGCAGCTTAGTGGTTCCAGACACTGAAGCTTTCTTT.

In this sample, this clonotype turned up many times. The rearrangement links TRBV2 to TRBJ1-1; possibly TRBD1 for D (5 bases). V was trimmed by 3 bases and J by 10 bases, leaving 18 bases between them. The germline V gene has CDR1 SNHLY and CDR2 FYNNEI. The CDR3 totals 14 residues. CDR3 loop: CASSDGKGPMRAFF. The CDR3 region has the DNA TGTGCCAGCAGTGACGGAAAGGGGCCGATGAGAGCTTTCTTT.

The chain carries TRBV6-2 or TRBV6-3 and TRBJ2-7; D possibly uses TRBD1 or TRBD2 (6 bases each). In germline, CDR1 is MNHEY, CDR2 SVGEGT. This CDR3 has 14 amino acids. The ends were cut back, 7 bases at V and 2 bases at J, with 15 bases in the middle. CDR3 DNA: TGTGCCAGCAAATACGGGGGCCCCCCCTACGAGCAGTACTTC. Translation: CASKYGGPPYEQYF.

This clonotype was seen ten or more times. CDR3 protein: CSANRDTQETQYF. Here the CDR3 DNA reads TGCAGCGCAAACCGGGACACCCAAGAGACCCAGTACTTC. This chain uses TRBV29-1 with TRBJ2-5, with D possibly matching TRBD1 (6 bases). The CDR3 is 13 residues long. The germline CDR1 and CDR2 sequences are SQVTM and ANQGSEA. V was pared by 7 bases and J by 1 base, with 13 bases between.

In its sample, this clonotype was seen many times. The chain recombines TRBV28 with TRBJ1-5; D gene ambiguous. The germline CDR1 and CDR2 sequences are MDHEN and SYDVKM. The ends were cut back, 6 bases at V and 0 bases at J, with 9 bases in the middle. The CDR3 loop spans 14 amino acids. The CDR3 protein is CASRPGGSNQPQHF. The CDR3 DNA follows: TGTGCCAGCAGGCCGGGCGGTAGCAATCAGCCCCAGCATTTT.

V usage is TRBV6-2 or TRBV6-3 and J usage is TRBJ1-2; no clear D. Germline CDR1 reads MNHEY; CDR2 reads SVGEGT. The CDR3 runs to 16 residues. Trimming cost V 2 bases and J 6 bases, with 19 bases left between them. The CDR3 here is CASSYELGDKADGYTF. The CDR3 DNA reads TGTGCCAGCAGTTACGAGCTCGGGGATAAAGCAGATGGCTACACCTTC.

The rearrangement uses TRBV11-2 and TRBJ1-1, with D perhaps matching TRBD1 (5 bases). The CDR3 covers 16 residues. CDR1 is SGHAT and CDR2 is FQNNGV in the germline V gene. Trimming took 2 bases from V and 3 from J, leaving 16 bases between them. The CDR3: CASSLRAWGGDTEAFF. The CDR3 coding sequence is TGTGCCAGCAGCTTAAGGGCGTGGGGGGGGGACACTGAAGCTTTCTTT.

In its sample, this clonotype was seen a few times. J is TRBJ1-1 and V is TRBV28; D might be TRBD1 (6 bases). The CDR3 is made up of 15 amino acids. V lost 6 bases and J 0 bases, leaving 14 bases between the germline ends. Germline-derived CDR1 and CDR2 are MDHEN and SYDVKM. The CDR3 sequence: CASRGAGQLNTEAFF. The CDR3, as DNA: TGTGCCAGCAGAGGGGCTGGACAGCTGAACACTGAAGCTTTCTTT.

CDR3 amino acids: CSVLGLGYTF. CDR3 nucleotides: TGCAGCGTTCTAGGGTTAGGCTACACCTTC. The V gene is TRBV29-1, the J gene TRBJ1-2; no clear D gene. The CDR3 is made up of 10 amino acids. The V gene's germline CDR1 is SQVTM and CDR2 ANQGSEA. V lost 5 bases and J 8 bases, leaving 9 bases between the germline ends.

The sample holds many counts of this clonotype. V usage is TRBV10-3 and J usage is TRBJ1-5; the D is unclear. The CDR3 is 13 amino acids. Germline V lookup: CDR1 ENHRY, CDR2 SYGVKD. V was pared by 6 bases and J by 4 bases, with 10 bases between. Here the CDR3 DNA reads TGTGCCATCAGCCCCGCGATGAATCAGCCCCAGCATTTT. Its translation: CAISPAMNQPQHF.

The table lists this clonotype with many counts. DNA of the CDR3: TGTGCCAGCAGCGTCTACTACGACCGGGACAGGGGCTCTGGGGCCAACGTCCTGACTTTC. Translated: CASSVYYDRDRGSGANVLTF. The gene calls are TRBV9 and TRBJ2-6; TRBD1 aligns across 10 bases. CDR1 and CDR2 (germline): SGDLS, YYNGEE. J was trimmed by 0 bases and V by 2 bases; bases with no gene match: 11. This CDR3 region has 20 residues.

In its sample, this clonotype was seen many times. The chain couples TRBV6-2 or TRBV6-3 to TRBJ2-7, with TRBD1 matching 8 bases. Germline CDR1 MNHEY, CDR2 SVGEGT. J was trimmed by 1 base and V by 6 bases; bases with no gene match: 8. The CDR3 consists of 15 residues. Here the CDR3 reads CASRNGQGLSYEQYF. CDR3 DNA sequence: TGTGCCAGCAGGAACGGACAGGGACTTTCCTACGAGCAGTACTTC.

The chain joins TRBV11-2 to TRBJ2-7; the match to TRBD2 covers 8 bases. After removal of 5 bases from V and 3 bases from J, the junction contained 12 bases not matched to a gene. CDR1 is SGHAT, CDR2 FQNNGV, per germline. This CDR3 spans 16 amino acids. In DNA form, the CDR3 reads TGTGCCAGCAGCCCCCTTAGAGGGACTAGTAACTACGAGCAGTACTTC. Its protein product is CASSPLRGTSNYEQYF.

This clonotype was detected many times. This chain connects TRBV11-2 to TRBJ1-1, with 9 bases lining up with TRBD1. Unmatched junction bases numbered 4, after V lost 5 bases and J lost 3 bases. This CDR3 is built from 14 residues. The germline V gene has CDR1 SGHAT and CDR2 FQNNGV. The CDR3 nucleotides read TGTGCCAGCAGCCTCCGGGACAGGGACACTGAAGCTTTCTTT. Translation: CASSLRDRDTEAFF.

This chain's CDR3 is CATGTSGRARETQYF. DNA for the CDR3: TGTGCCACCGGGACTAGCGGGAGGGCCCGGGAGACCCAGTACTTC. The V gene is TRBV15, the J gene TRBJ2-5; 16 bases are a match to TRBD2. The V segment lost 8 bases and the J segment 5 bases; nucleotides outside the gene matches: 5. The V gene's germline CDR1 is LNHNV and CDR2 YYDKDF (reference sequence). There are 15 residues in the CDR3.

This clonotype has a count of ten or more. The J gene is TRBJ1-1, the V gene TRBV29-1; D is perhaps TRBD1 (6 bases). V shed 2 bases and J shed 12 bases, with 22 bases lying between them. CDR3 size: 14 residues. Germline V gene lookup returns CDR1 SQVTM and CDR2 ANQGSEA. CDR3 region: CSVERGMSPTRTFF. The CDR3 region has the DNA TGCAGCGTTGAAAGGGGGATGTCCCCCACTCGTACTTTCTTT.

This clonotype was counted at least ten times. CDR3 in amino acids: CSVAGTGLGYTF. The CDR3 coding sequence is TGCAGCGTGGCCGGGACAGGGCTTGGCTACACCTTC. This chain connects TRBV29-1 to TRBJ1-2; 9 nucleotides agree with TRBD1. Germline V CDR1 and CDR2: SQVTM, ANQGSEA. The CDR3 covers 12 residues. The V and J ends lost 6 bases and 7 bases, in that order; junction bases with no gene match: 6.

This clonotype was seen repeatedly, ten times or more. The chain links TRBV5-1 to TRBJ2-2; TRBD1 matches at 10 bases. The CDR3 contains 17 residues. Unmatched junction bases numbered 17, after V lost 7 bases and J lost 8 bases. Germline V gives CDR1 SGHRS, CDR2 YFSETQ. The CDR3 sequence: CASGPPGQGTNVGELFF. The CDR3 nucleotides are TGCGCCAGCGGGCCCCCGGGACAGGGGACGAATGTGGGGGAGCTGTTTTTT.

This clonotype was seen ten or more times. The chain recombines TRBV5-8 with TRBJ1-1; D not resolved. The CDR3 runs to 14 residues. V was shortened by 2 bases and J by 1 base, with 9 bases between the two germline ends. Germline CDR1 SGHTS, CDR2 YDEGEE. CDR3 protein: CASSFSWRNTEAFF. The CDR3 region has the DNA TGTGCCAGCAGCTTTTCTTGGCGGAACACTGAAGCTTTCTTT.

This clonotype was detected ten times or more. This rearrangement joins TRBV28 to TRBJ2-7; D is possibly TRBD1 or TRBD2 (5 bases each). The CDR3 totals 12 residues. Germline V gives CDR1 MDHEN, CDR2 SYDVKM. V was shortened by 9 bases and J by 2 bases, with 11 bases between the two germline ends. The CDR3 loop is CASWDGTYEQYF. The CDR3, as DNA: TGTGCCAGTTGGGACGGAACCTACGAGCAGTACTTC.

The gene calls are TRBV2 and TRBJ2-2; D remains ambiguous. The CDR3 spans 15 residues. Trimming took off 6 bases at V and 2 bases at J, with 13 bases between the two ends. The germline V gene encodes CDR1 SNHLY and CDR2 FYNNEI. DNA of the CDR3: TGTGCCAGCAGCCTGGGTCCATTCAACACCGGGGAGCTGTTTTTT. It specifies CASSLGPFNTGELFF.

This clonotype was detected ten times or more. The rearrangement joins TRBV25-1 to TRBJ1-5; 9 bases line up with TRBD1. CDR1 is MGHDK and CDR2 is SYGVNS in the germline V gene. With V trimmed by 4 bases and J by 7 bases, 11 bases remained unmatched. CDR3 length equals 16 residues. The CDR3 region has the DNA TGTGCCAGCAGTGGCCCCGGGACAGGGATTTCGCAGCCCCAGCATTTT. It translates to CASSGPGTGISQPQHF.

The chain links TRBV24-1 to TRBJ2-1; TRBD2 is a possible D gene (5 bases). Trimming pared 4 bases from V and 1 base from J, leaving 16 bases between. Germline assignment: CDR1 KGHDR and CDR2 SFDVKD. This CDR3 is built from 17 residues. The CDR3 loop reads CATSDPQSGFSYNEQFF. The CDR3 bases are TGTGCCACCAGTGACCCTCAATCGGGGTTTTCCTACAATGAGCAGTTCTTC.

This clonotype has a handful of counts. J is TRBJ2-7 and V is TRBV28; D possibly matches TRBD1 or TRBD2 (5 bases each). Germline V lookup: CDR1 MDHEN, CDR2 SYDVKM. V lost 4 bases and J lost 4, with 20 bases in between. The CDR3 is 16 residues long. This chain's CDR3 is CASSSPVGAQGYEQYF. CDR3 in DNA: TGTGCCAGCAGTTCCCCGGTCGGGGCGCAGGGTTACGAGCAGTACTTC.

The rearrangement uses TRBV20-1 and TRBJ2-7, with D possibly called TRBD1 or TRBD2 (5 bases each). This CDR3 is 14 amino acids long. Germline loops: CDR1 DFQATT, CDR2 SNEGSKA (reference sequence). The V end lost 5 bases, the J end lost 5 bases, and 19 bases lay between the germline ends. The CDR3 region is CSADGAGMGNEQYF. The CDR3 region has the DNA TGCAGTGCTGACGGGGCAGGGATGGGGAACGAGCAGTACTTC.

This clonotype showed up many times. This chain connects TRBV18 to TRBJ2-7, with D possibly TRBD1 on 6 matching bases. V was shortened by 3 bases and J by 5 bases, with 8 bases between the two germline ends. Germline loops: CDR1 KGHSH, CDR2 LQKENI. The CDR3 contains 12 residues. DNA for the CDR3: TGTGCCAGCTCACCGAACAGGGACGAGCAGTACTTC. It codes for CASSPNRDEQYF.

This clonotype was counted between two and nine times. CDR3 residues: CASSPGGSFYGYTF. Written as DNA, the CDR3 is TGTGCCAGCAGCCCAGGGGGCAGTTTCTATGGCTACACCTTC. This chain connects TRBV9 to TRBJ1-2, with 8 bases aligning to TRBD1. J lost 4 bases, V lost 4 bases, and 6 bases had no gene match. There are 14 residues in the CDR3. CDR1 and CDR2 from the germline V gene are SGDLS and YYNGEE.